This T cell receptor beta chain stems from a study of shared T cell receptors in the human thymus. TCRdb keeps only in-frame clones here, not all; method: immunoSEQ multiplex PCR. The repertoire has 450,000 to 650,000 clones, approximately 80% of them found once; the top ten carry about 0.013%. CDR3 size: 16 residues. Germline trimming cut 9 bases from V and 7 bases from J; bases unmatched to any gene: 15. CDR1 is LNHNV and CDR2 is YYDKDF in the germline V gene (reference sequence). These data also formed part of another study, on human thymus T cells. As that report states: Thymic samples were excised during corrective heart operations.

The J gene is TRBJ2-7, the V gene TRBV15; 13 nucleotides align to TRBD2. Sequences were obtained from thymocytes. This sequence was found in a boy under two years old with a congenital heart defect. CDR3 sequence: CATKEHTSGRAQEQYF. CDR3 DNA sequence: TGTGCCACTAAAGAACATACTAGCGGGAGGGCCCAGGAGCAGTACTTC.